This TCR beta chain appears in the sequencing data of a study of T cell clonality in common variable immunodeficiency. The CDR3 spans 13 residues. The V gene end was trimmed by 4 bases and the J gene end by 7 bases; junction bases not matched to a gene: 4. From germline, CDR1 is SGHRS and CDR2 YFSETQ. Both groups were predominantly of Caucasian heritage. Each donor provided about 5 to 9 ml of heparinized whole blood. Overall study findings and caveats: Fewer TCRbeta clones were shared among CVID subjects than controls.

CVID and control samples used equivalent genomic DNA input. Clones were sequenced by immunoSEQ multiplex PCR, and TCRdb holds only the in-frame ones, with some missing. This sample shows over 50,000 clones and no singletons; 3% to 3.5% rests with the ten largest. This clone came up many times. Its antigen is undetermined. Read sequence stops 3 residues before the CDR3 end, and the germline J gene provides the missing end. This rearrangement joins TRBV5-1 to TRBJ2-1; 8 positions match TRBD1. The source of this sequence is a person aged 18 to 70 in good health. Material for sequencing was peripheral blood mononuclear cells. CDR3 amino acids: CASSVTGGNEQFF. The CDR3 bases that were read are TGCGCCAGCAGCGTAACAGGGGGTAATGAG.